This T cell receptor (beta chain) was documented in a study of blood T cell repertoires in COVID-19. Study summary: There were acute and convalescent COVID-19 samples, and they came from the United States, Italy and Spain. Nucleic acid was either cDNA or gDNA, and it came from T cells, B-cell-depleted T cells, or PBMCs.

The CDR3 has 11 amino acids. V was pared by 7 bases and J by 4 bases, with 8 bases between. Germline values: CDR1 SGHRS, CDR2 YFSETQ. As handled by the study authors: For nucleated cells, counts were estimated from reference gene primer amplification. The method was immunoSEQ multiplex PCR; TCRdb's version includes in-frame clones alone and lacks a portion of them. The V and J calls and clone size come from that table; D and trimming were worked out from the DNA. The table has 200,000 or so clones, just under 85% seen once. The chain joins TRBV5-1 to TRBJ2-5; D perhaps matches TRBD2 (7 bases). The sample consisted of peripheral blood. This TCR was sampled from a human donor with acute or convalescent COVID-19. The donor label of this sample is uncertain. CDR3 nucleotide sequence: TGCGCCAGCCGGGGGGCAGAGACCCAGTACTTC. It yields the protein CASRGAETQYF.